This TCR beta chain was found in a study of CD8 T cells in ankylosing spondylitis. Study outcomes and limitations: In ankylosing spondylitis patients, matched synovial fluid reportedly showed significant enrichment of disease-linked clones.

TCRdb called the 5' RACE reads again in MiXCR, with one record for every CDR3 protein. The sample yields 150,000 to 200,000 distinct CDR3 sequences, about 18% seen once. Worth noting for this clonotype: Its specificity is unknown.

Germline lookup yields CDR1 SGHTA and CDR2 FQGNSA. The CDR3 totals 12 residues. V was trimmed by 5 bases and J by 7 bases, leaving 12 bases between them. This receptor was taken from a male donor aged 10 to 30 with ankylosing spondylitis or in good health (not recorded which). Sequenced material: blood, either unsorted or a sorted T cell fraction (not recorded which). The chain combines TRBV7-2 with TRBJ2-7; D remains ambiguous. This CDR3 is CASSPDGGEQYF. Written as DNA, the CDR3 is TGTGCCAGCAGCCCGGATGGTGGAGAGCAGTACTTC.